One sample yielded the 10 T cell receptor beta chains listed below, sequenced in a study of cytomegalovirus exposure and HLA in healthy donors. The primer mix had 60 Vbeta and 13 Jbeta primers. Some clones are missing from TCRdb's copy, which holds only in-frame ones; the method was immunoSEQ multiplex PCR. Of 200,000 to 250,000 clones in the sample, about four fifths are singletons; the top ten hold around 5.4%. The sequencing input was PBMCs. The receptors originated from a woman aged 40 to 50 in good health and CMV-seropositive.

The chain links TRBV30 to TRBJ1-2; TRBD1 might be the D (6 bases). V was pared by 1 base and J by 8 bases, with 14 bases between. Germline V gene data show CDR1 as GTSNPN and CDR2 as SVGIG (reference sequence). The CDR3 consists of 13 residues. The CDR3 DNA sequence: TGTGCCTGGAGTGCGGTGAGGGGGAACGGCTACACCTTC. Translating it yields CAWSAVRGNGYTF.

The rearrangement uses TRBV5-1 and TRBJ2-7, with D possibly being TRBD1 (6 bases). The ends were cut back, 1 base at V and 5 bases at J, with 10 bases in the middle. There are 13 residues in the CDR3. Looked up from germline, CDR1 is SGHRS and CDR2 is YFSETQ. CDR3 nucleotides: TGCGCCAGCAGCTTGAGGCAGGGGAACGAGCAGTACTTC. Translating gives CASSLRQGNEQYF.

This clone has a handful of counts. Other DNA sequences of this sample code for an identical CDR3. V and J are TRBV29-1 and TRBJ1-5; no clear D gene. The germline CDR1 and CDR2 sequences are SQVTM and ANQGSEA. This CDR3 contains 12 residues. Trimming stripped 4 bases from V and 0 bases from J, with 4 bases between. CDR3 nucleotides: TGCAGCGTTGGGAGTAGCAATCAGCCCCAGCATTTT. This translates into CSVGSSNQPQHF. Based on the CDR3 plus reference TRBV29-1 and TRBJ1-5, the full variable domain is SAVISQKPSRDICQRGTSLTIQCQVDSQVTMMFWYRQQPGQSLTLIATANQGSEATYESGFVIDKFPISRPNLTFSTLTVSNMSPEDSSIYLCSVGSSNQPQHFGDGTRLSIL.

This clone has only a few counts. The chain links TRBV11-1 to TRBJ1-3; unclear D gene. The CDR3 loop spans 16 amino acids. Trimming shortened V by 5 bases and J by 0 bases, and 14 bases separated the two germline ends. Germline assignment: CDR1 SGHAT and CDR2 FQDESV (reference sequence). CDR3 sequence reads: CASSQRRGSSGNTIYF. The CDR3 bases are TGTGCCAGCAGCCAAAGGCGCGGGAGCTCTGGAAACACCATATATTTT.

V and J are TRBV2 and TRBJ1-5, with D unclear. The germline CDR1 and CDR2 sequences are SNHLY and FYNNEI. Trimming cost V 0 bases and J 0 bases, with 3 bases left between them. This CDR3 has 14 residues. CDR3 residues: CASSEANSNQPQHF. The DNA for the CDR3 is TGTGCCAGCAGTGAAGCTAATAGCAATCAGCCCCAGCATTTT.

The sample holds a few counts of this clone. This chain connects TRBV7-2 to TRBJ2-2, with TRBD2 as a possible D gene (7 bases). The CDR3 length is 16 residues. Looked up from germline, CDR1 is SGHTA and CDR2 is FQGNSA. V shed 7 bases and J shed 1 base, with 16 bases lying between them. CDR3 nucleotides: TGTGCCAGCAACTCTAGGGGGGGAGTGAACACCGGGGAGCTGTTTTTT. Translating gives CASNSRGGVNTGELFF.

In this sample, this clone turned up a few times. This chain joins TRBV4-1 and TRBJ1-2; no reliable D call. Germline CDR1 MGHRA, CDR2 YSYEKL. The CDR3 sequence is 16 residues long. Trimming removed 0 bases from V and 1 base from J, with 12 bases in between. DNA of the CDR3: TGCGCCAGCAGCCAAGATAACGAGGTTCGTAACTATGGCTACACCTTC. Translated, it gives CASSQDNEVRNYGYTF.

The gene calls are TRBV2 and TRBJ1-4; D is uncertain. This CDR3 has 15 amino acids. Trimming took off 1 base at V and 3 bases at J, with 9 bases between the two ends. Germline V CDR1 and CDR2: SNHLY, FYNNEI. The CDR3 sequence is CASSEERQANEKLFF. CDR3 nucleotide sequence: TGTGCCAGCAGTGAAGAGCGTCAAGCTAATGAAAAACTGTTTTTT. Full variable domain (missing parts from reference TRBV2 and TRBJ1-4): EPEVTQTPSHQVTQMGQEVILRCVPISNHLYFYWYRQILGQKVEFLVSFYNNEISEKSEIFDDQFSVERPDGSNFTLKIRSTKLEDSAMYFCASSEERQANEKLFFGSGTQLSVL.

This chain connects TRBV29-1 to TRBJ2-7; no reliable D call. The CDR3 runs 12 residues. V gave up 3 bases and J gave up 3 bases, with 9 bases separating them. CDR1 and CDR2 from the germline V gene are SQVTM and ANQGSEA. The CDR3, as DNA: TGCAGCGTTGACAGTGCTGGCTACGAGCAGTACTTC. Encoded protein: CSVDSAGYEQYF.

The chain recombines TRBV7-3 with TRBJ2-3; 9 positions match TRBD2. Per germline, CDR1 SGHTA and CDR2 FQGTGA. With 6 bases clipped from V and 5 bases from J, the junction kept 12 bases outside the gene matches. The CDR3 sequence is 16 residues long. CDR3 region: CASSLGVAGAQDTQYF. The CDR3 DNA reads as TGTGCCAGCAGTTTAGGTGTAGCGGGAGCCCAAGATACGCAGTATTTT.